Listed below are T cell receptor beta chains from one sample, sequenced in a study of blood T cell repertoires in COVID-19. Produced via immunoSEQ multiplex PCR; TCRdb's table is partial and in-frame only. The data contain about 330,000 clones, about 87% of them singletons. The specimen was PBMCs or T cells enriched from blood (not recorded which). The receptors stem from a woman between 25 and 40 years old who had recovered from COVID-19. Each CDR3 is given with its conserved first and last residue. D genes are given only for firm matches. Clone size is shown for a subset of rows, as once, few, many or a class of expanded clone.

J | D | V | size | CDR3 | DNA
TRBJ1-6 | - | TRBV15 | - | CATSRNRQEASLHF | TGTGCCACCAGCAGAAATAGACAGGAGGCATCCCTCCACTTT
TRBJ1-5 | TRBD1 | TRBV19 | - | CASKDREPQPQHF | TGTGCCAGTAAGGACAGGGAGCCTCAGCCCCAGCATTTT
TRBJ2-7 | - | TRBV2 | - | CASRRGSSYEQYF | TGTGCCAGCAGGAGGGGGAGCTCCTACGAGCAGTACTTC
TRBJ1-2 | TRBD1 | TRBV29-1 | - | CSVGGGAGYGYTF | TGCAGCGTTGGAGGGGGCGCGGGGTATGGCTACACCTTC
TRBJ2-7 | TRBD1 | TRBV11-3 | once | CASSSGTGVLNEQYF | TGTGCCAGCAGTTCCGGGACAGGGGTGCTAAACGAGCAGTACTTC
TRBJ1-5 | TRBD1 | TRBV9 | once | CASSLGQTDQPQHF | TGTGCCAGCAGCCTGGGACAGACAGATCAGCCCCAGCATTTT
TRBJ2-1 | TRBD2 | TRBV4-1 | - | CASSSASGVGLNEQFF | TGCGCCAGCAGCTCCGCTAGCGGGGTGGGCTTAAATGAGCAGTTCTTC
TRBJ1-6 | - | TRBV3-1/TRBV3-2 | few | CASSQSVNSPLHF | TGTGCCAGCAGCCAATCCGTGAATTCACCCCTCCACTTT
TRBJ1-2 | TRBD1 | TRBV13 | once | CASRLNRGFVDGYTF | TGTGCCAGCAGACTAAACAGGGGCTTCGTGGATGGCTACACCTTC
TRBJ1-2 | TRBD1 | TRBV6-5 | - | CASRPPRTGYGYTF | TGTGCCAGCAGACCCCCCCGGACAGGGTATGGCTACACCTTC
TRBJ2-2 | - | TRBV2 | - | CASINRPNTGELFF | TGTGCCAGCATCAACAGACCGAACACCGGGGAGCTGTTTTTT
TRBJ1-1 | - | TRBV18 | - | CASSPSGTPNTEAFF | TGTGCCAGCTCACCCTCAGGGACTCCGAACACTGAAGCTTTCTTT
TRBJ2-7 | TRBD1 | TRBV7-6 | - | CASSLGGQGAYEQYF | TGTGCCAGCAGCTTAGGAGGACAGGGGGCGTACGAGCAGTACTTC
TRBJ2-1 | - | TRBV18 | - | CASSSSPGRGGQQFF | TGTGCCAGCTCCTCATCACCGGGTAGGGGGGGCCAGCAGTTCTTC
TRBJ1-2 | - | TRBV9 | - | CASSVAEPAYGYTF | TGTGCCAGCAGCGTAGCTGAGCCTGCCTATGGCTACACCTTC
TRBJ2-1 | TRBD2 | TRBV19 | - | CASSSGGRYNEQFF | TGTGCCAGCAGTAGCGGGGGAAGATACAATGAGCAGTTCTTC
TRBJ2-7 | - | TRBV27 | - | CASSFSPGRAPSEQYF | TGTGCCAGCAGTTTCTCCCCTGGGCGCGCCCCCTCTGAGCAGTACTTC
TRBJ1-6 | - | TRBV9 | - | CASSAAGDYNSPLHF | TGTGCCAGCAGCGCAGCGGGGGACTATAATTCACCCCTCCACTTT
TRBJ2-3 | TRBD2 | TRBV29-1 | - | CSGRDYLADTQYF | TGCAGCGGCCGGGACTACCTAGCAGATACGCAGTATTTT
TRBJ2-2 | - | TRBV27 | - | CASTFSGRGELFF | TGTGCCAGCACCTTTAGCGGCCGCGGGGAGCTGTTTTTT
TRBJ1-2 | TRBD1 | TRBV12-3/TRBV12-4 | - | CASRPGQNYGYTF | TGTGCCAGCAGACCGGGACAGAACTATGGCTACACCTTC
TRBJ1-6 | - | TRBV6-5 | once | CASSVSRVSPLHF | TGTGCCAGCAGCGTTTCCAGGGTTTCACCCCTCCACTTT
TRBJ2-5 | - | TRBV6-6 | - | CASTRLSPGETQYF | TGTGCCAGCACCCGTCTTTCCCCCGGGGAGACCCAGTACTTC
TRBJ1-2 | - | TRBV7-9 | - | CATSGLNYGYTF | TGTGCCACGAGTGGGCTAAACTATGGCTACACCTTC
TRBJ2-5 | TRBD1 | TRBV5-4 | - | CASSFDRAETQYF | TGTGCCAGCAGCTTTGACAGGGCCGAGACCCAGTACTTC
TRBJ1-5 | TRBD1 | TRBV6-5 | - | CASSYSTGPLGQPQHF | TGTGCCAGCAGTTACTCGACAGGGCCCCTCGGGCAGCCCCAGCATTTT
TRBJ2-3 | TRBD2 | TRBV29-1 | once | CSTRTSGGARYSDTQYF | TGCAGCACCCGCACTAGCGGGGGGGCCAGGTATTCGGATACGCAGTATTTT
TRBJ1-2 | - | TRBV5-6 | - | CASSLEDQPGNNYGYTF | TGTGCCAGCAGCTTGGAGGATCAACCAGGAAACAACTATGGCTACACCTTC
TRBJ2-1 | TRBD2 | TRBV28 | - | CASRLSGDPYNEQFF | TGTGCCAGCAGATTAAGCGGGGACCCCTACAATGAGCAGTTCTTC
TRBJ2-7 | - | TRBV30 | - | CAWTNLGEQYF | TGTGCCTGGACAAACCTAGGCGAGCAGTACTTC
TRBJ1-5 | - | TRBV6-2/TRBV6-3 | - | CASTPRGGPQHF | TGTGCCAGCACCCCTCGCGGTGGGCCCCAGCATTTT
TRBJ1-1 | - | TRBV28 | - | CASSLVATGIKAFF | TGTGCCAGCAGTTTGGTCGCTACAGGGATCAAAGCTTTCTTT
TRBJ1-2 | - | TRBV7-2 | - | CASTHMGTSDYGYTF | TGTGCCAGCACCCATATGGGGACATCTGACTATGGCTACACCTTC
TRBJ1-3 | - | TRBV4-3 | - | CASSHYTGNTIYF | TGCGCCAGCAGCCATTATACAGGAAACACCATATATTTT
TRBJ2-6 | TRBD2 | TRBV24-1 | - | CATSDPGRGAGANVLTF | TGTGCCACCAGTGATCCCGGGAGGGGGGCCGGGGCCAACGTCCTGACTTTC
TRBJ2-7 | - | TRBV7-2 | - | CASSPFGAGATYEQYF | TGTGCCAGCAGCCCCTTTGGGGCGGGGGCGACCTACGAGCAGTACTTC